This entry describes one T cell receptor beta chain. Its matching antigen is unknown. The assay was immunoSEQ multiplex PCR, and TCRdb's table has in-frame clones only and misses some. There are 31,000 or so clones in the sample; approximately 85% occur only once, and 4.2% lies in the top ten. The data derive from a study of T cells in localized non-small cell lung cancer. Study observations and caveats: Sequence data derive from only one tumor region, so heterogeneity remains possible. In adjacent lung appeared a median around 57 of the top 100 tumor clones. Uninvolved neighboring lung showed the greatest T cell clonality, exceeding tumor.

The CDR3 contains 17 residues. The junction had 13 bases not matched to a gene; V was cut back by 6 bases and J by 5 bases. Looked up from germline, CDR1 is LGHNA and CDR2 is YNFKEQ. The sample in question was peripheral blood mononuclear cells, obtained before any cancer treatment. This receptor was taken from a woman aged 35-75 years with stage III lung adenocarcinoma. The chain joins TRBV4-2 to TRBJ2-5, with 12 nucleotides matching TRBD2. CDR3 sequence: CASSPGASGRVLETQYF. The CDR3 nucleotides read TGTGCCAGCAGTCCAGGGGCTAGCGGGAGGGTGTTGGAGACCCAGTACTTC.